A single sample is the source of the 4 T cell receptor beta chains below, sequenced in a study of cytomegalovirus exposure and HLA in healthy donors (dated by TCRdb to the late 2010s). Library creation used the immunoSEQ multiplex PCR assay. A mixture of 60 forward primers for TCR Vbeta segments and 13 reverse primers for TCR Jbeta segments was used in the multiplex PCR. TCRdb took over this immuneACCESS table, retaining in-frame rearrangements with V and J assigned. Such tables are incomplete; in checked studies, under half of the missing clones stem from an unresolved V gene, and the remainder is unexplained. The sample profile shows 130,000 or so clones; 60% to 85% of them were found once. The ten biggest clones cover 1.5% of the sample. The sample taken for sequencing was PBMCs. These receptors were taken from a woman under 30 in good health and CMV-seronegative.

J is TRBJ2-1 and V is TRBV19, with a possible D match to TRBD1 (6 bases). CDR3 length: 17 residues. Trimming removed 3 bases from V and 6 bases from J, with 21 bases in between. Looked up from germline, CDR1 is LNHDA and CDR2 is SQIVND (reference sequence). The CDR3 is CASSMGLGGRVFNEQFF. The DNA for the CDR3 is TGTGCCAGTAGTATGGGGCTAGGGGGACGGGTCTTCAATGAGCAGTTCTTC.

This chain links TRBV27 with TRBJ1-1; D remains ambiguous. Germline assignment: CDR1 MNHEY and CDR2 SMNVEV (reference sequence). Deletions cut 5 bases from V and 8 bases from J, with 18 bases between. The CDR3 is 14 residues long. The CDR3 DNA is TGTGCCAGCAGTCCGTCCGGGCCTACGGGGGAAGCTTTCTTT. Amino acid sequence: CASSPSGPTGEAFF.

A note on this clone: At one boundary the junction diverges from the germline segment, which might be a read error. The rearrangement links TRBV5-6 to TRBJ2-2; 8 bases fit TRBD2. CDR1 and CDR2 (germline): SGHDT, YYEEEE. This CDR3 has 14 residues. The chain's CDR3 is CASSLGLESGELFF. The CDR3 region has the DNA TGTGCCAGCAGTTTGGGACTAGAATCCGGGGAGCTGTTTTTT.

The J gene is TRBJ1-5, the V gene TRBV6-1, with D hard to call. V was cut by 0 bases and J by 4 bases, with 10 bases left in between. The CDR3 extends over 15 amino acids. Germline V gene sequence: CDR1 MNHNS, CDR2 SASEGT. The CDR3 spells CASSEAIGGNQPQHF. CDR3 nucleotide sequence: TGTGCCAGCAGTGAAGCTATCGGAGGGAATCAGCCCCAGCATTTT.